These T cell receptor beta chains were read from a single sample in a study of T cells in Graves' hyperthyroidism and ophthalmopathy. TCRdb called the multiplex PCR reads again in MiXCR, with one record for every CDR3 protein. The repertoire consists of 530,000 or so distinct CDR3 sequences, with around 45% occurring once and the leading ten covering around 7.7%. Input material: peripheral blood or thyroid tissue (not recorded which). These TCRs come from a woman aged 18 to 35 with Graves' hyperthyroidism. Each CDR3 is given without its conserved first and last residue. Each record gives: V gene, J gene, CDR3 protein.

TRBV27	TRBJ1-2	ASSTYLGQAAGYT
TRBV7-2	TRBJ2-7	ASSPGQGSPEQY
TRBV18	TRBJ1-2	ASSPNGKGYT
TRBV10-3	TRBJ1-6	AISASSFSRPLPGSPLH
TRBV5-7	TRBJ2-5	ASRPDRRAQY
TRBV5-1	TRBJ2-5	ASSLVARTNWETQY
TRBV2	TRBJ1-1	ASSPGHMNTEAF
TRBV27	TRBJ1-3	ASRDGNTIY
TRBV7-9	TRBJ2-7	ASSPRTGNNEQY
TRBV10-3	TRBJ2-7	AISELGAPNEQY
TRBV5-1	TRBJ1-1	ASRRQGAMNTEAF
TRBV7-2	TRBJ1-5	ASSLAQIEH
TRBV2	TRBJ2-7	AKSRDGSYEQY
TRBV7-8	TRBJ2-7	ASSFGLAGGRGDCYEQY
TRBV5-1	TRBJ2-7	ASSSSPGTGGEQY
TRBV20-1	TRBJ2-1	SARTSGSHEQF
TRBV18	TRBJ1-6	ASSPTGGYSPLH
TRBV11-2	TRBJ1-2	ASSLGGSDGYT
TRBV27	TRBJ2-7	ASKDVVGTYEQY
TRBV7-9	TRBJ2-3	ASSPRTSGRAGDTQY
TRBV9	TRBJ2-1	ASSVGGTSGDEQF
TRBV11-1	TRBJ1-1	ASSGTNTEAF